Listed here are 2 T cell receptor beta chains from one sample, sequenced in a study of T cell responses to AZD1222 COVID-19 vaccine. The protocol was immunoSEQ multiplex PCR, while the TCRdb copy is restricted to in-frame clones and leaves out a portion. The table records 95,000 to 150,000 clones, about 91% of them present only once. The input for sequencing was peripheral blood, taken on day 0 of AZD1222 vaccination. These receptors were collected from an adult in good health.

The chain uses TRBV10-3 and TRBJ1-6; 7 nucleotides align to TRBD1. V gave up 0 bases and J gave up 7 bases; unmatched junction bases: 3. CDR1 and CDR2 (germline): ENHRY, SYGVKD. This CDR3 is 15 amino acids long. The CDR3 nucleotides are TGTGCCATCAGTGAGTCGACACAGGGGAATTCACCCCTCCACTTT. Translating it yields CAISESTQGNSPLHF.

The chain is built from TRBV6-1 and TRBJ1-1; no firm D call. CDR1 MNHNS and CDR2 SASEGT come from the germline V gene. Trimming shortened V by 2 bases and J by 2 bases, and 6 bases separated the two germline ends. The CDR3 contains 13 residues. The chain's CDR3 is CASSESTNTEAFF. CDR3 bases: TGTGCCAGCAGTGAATCGACTAACACTGAAGCTTTCTTT.